The sequence of this TCR beta chain was determined in a study of CD8+CD57+ T cells in acquired aplastic anemia. TCR beta VDJ combinations and CDR3 sequences were profiled from genomic DNA. TCRdb reanalysed the reads using MiXCR and keeps one entry per CDR3 protein. The sample lists 110,000 or so distinct CDR3 sequences; less than 65% were seen once. This clonotype came up a few times. A junction end diverges from the germline sequence, so it may reflect a read error. This CDR3 has 14 amino acids. Per the germline V gene, CDR1 is LNHDA and CDR2 is SQIVND (reference sequence). Sequences were obtained from sorted CD4+, CD8+, or CD8+CD57+ T cells (not recorded which) from PBMCs. This chain links TRBV19 with TRBJ1-3, with D perhaps TRBD1 (5 bases). This clonotype was sampled from a human donor in good health, serving as a control. CDR3 residues: CASSPRGYGNTICF. CDR3 bases: TGTGCCAGTAGCCCAAGGGGTTACGGAAACACCATATGTTTT.